A selection of T cell receptor beta chains follows, all from one sample in a study of blood T cell repertoires in COVID-19. The protocol was immunoSEQ multiplex PCR, while the TCRdb copy is restricted to in-frame clones and leaves out a portion. The profile shows 72,000 or so clones, more than 80% of them singletons. Material for sequencing was peripheral blood. The receptors come from a woman of 80 years or more with active or convalescent COVID-19. Both conserved end residues are part of each CDR3. A D gene is named only where the DNA matches it firmly. Expanded clones are given a class, and other clones once, few, many or no size at all.

J: TRBJ1-2; length: 14; V: TRBV2; D: .; size: .; CDR3: CASTLGPGVRGYTF; DNA: TGTGCCAGCACCTTAGGCCCCGGGGTGAGGGGCTACACCTTC
J: TRBJ1-2; length: 15; V: TRBV7-8; D: .; size: .; CDR3: CASSLDGRLIYGYTF; DNA: TGTGCCAGCAGCTTAGACGGCCGACTTATCTATGGCTACACCTTC
J: TRBJ2-3; length: 14; V: TRBV6-5; D: TRBD1; size: few; CDR3: CASRRDRLTDTQYF; DNA: TGTGCCAGCAGGCGGGACAGGCTGACAGATACGCAGTATTTT
J: TRBJ1-2; length: 11; V: TRBV20-1; D: .; size: .; CDR3: CSAQGPYGYTF; DNA: TGCAGTGCCCAGGGCCCTTATGGCTACACCTTC
J: TRBJ2-2; length: 13; V: TRBV29-1; D: TRBD1; size: .; CDR3: CSGRQGRTGELFF; DNA: TGCAGCGGGCGACAGGGTAGGACCGGGGAGCTGTTTTTT
J: TRBJ2-1; length: 19; V: TRBV3-1/TRBV3-2; D: TRBD1; size: .; CDR3: CASSLRTGGGTVSTDEQFF; DNA: TGTGCCAGCAGCCTTCGGACAGGGGGGGGTACCGTGTCAACGGATGAGCAGTTCTTC
J: TRBJ2-7; length: 14; V: TRBV19; D: TRBD1; size: .; CDR3: CASRTTGGSYEQYF; DNA: TGTGCCAGTAGAACTACAGGGGGCAGCTACGAGCAGTACTTC
J: TRBJ2-3; length: 12; V: TRBV7-2; D: .; size: .; CDR3: CASSATAASQYF; DNA: TGTGCCAGCAGCGCCACGGCGGCCTCGCAGTATTTT
J: TRBJ1-5; length: 15; V: TRBV19; D: .; size: .; CDR3: CASSTYRDRGQPQHF; DNA: TGTGCCAGTAGTACGTACAGGGATCGGGGCCAGCCCCAGCATTTT
J: TRBJ1-2; length: 15; V: TRBV28; D: TRBD1; size: few; CDR3: CASTGQGRLGGGYTF; DNA: TGTGCCAGCACGGGACAGGGAAGACTAGGTGGCGGCTACACCTTC
J: TRBJ2-1; length: 12; V: TRBV7-3; D: .; size: .; CDR3: CASSLLGDEQFF; DNA: TGTGCCAGCAGCTTACTAGGCGATGAGCAGTTCTTC
J: TRBJ1-2; length: 15; V: TRBV29-1; D: .; size: .; CDR3: CSVEAQGPREVGYTF; DNA: TGCAGCGTTGAAGCCCAAGGGCCCCGGGAGGTTGGCTACACCTTC
J: TRBJ2-2; length: 14; V: TRBV5-1; D: .; size: .; CDR3: CASNEPYEGGELFF; DNA: TGCGCCAGCAACGAACCGTACGAGGGTGGGGAGCTGTTTTTT
J: TRBJ2-7; length: 16; V: TRBV7-2; D: TRBD1; size: .; CDR3: CASSLRTGTGKNEQYF; DNA: TGTGCCAGCAGCTTAAGGACCGGGACAGGCAAAAATGAGCAGTACTTC
J: TRBJ2-5; length: 15; V: TRBV7-2; D: TRBD1; size: .; CDR3: CASSNDRGLDETQYF; DNA: TGTGCCAGCAGTAATGACAGGGGCTTAGACGAGACCCAGTACTTC
J: TRBJ2-3; length: 16; V: TRBV7-8; D: .; size: .; CDR3: CASSRKRLESTDTQYF; DNA: TGTGCCAGCAGCCGAAAGAGACTAGAGAGCACAGATACGCAGTATTTT
J: TRBJ2-2; length: 13; V: TRBV11-3; D: .; size: .; CDR3: CASSPSISGELFF; DNA: TGTGCCAGCAGCCCGAGCATCTCCGGGGAGCTGTTTTTT
J: TRBJ2-2; length: 16; V: TRBV27; D: TRBD1; size: once; CDR3: CASSLNLGQVTGELFF; DNA: TGTGCCAGCAGTCTAAACCTCGGACAGGTTACCGGGGAGCTGTTTTTT
J: TRBJ1-2; length: 15; V: TRBV19; D: .; size: .; CDR3: CASSIGRGAPVGYTF; DNA: TGTGCCAGTAGTATAGGTCGGGGGGCGCCAGTTGGCTACACCTTC
J: TRBJ2-1; length: 17; V: TRBV19; D: TRBD2; size: .; CDR3: CASSLRTSGVSYNEQFF; DNA: TGTGCCAGTAGTTTAAGGACTAGCGGGGTGTCCTACAATGAGCAGTTCTTC
J: TRBJ1-1; length: 14; V: TRBV19; D: .; size: .; CDR3: CASSVHNPDTEAFF; DNA: TGTGCCAGTAGTGTACATAATCCTGACACTGAAGCTTTCTTT
J: TRBJ1-4; length: 12; V: TRBV19; D: .; size: once; CDR3: CASSMAPEKLFF; DNA: TGTGCCAGTAGTATGGCCCCTGAAAAACTGTTTTTT
J: TRBJ1-1; length: 16; V: TRBV5-1; D: .; size: .; CDR3: CASSLLGEIGNTEAFF; DNA: TGCGCCAGCAGCTTGCTAGGGGAAATTGGGAACACTGAAGCTTTCTTT
J: TRBJ1-5; length: 17; V: TRBV2; D: .; size: .; CDR3: CASSVAGMLSLNQPQHF; DNA: TGTGCCAGCAGTGTGGCAGGGATGCTGAGCCTGAATCAGCCCCAGCATTTT
J: TRBJ1-2; length: 12; V: TRBV12-3/TRBV12-4; D: .; size: .; CDR3: CASSPTVDGYTF; DNA: TGTGCCAGCAGTCCTACAGTGGATGGCTACACCTTC
J: TRBJ2-3; length: 17; V: TRBV6-4; D: .; size: .; CDR3: CASSDSSLRGGTDTQYF; DNA: TGTGCCAGCAGTGACTCCTCTCTTCGGGGAGGCACAGATACGCAGTATTTT
J: TRBJ2-5; length: 15; V: TRBV2; D: TRBD2; size: once; CDR3: CASKRRGAGRETQYF; DNA: TGTGCCAGCAAAAGGCGGGGGGCGGGGCGGGAGACCCAGTACTTC
J: TRBJ2-1; length: 16; V: TRBV2; D: TRBD1; size: .; CDR3: CASSERGTGSINEQFF; DNA: TGTGCCAGCAGTGAAAGGGGGACAGGGTCCATCAATGAGCAGTTCTTC
J: TRBJ1-5; length: 15; V: TRBV9; D: .; size: .; CDR3: CASSVGGGAGQPQHF; DNA: TGTGCCAGCAGCGTAGGGGGGGGCGCGGGTCAGCCCCAGCATTTT
J: TRBJ1-5; length: 14; V: TRBV4-3; D: .; size: .; CDR3: CASSQGQLNQPQHF; DNA: TGCGCCAGCAGCCAAGGACAGCTAAATCAGCCCCAGCATTTT
J: TRBJ2-7; length: 14; V: TRBV11-2; D: .; size: .; CDR3: CASSSLRVIHEQYF; DNA: TGTGCCAGCAGCTCGCTCAGGGTAATCCACGAGCAGTACTTC